This is a list of T cell receptor beta chains from one sample in a study of technical replicates of blood from a few donors. Profiled with immunoSEQ multiplex PCR; TCRdb holds only in-frame clones, not every one. The table includes tens of thousands of clones, about nine tenths detected once. The sequenced sample was T cells isolated from PBMCs. The receptors originated from a human donor in good health. Some clones in this sample may be carry-over from other donors' samples. Both conserved end residues are trimmed from each CDR3. A D gene is named only where the DNA matches it firmly. Only some rows state a clone size, as once, few, many or a class for expanded clones.

TRBD2,NA,TRBV4-1,TRBJ2-1,ASSLTSGGHEQF
TRBD1,NA,TRBV5-5,TRBJ1-2,ASSSLGTAYGYT
NA,NA,TRBV7-9,TRBJ2-1,ASSLPGAAYNEQF
NA,NA,TRBV27,TRBJ2-3,ASSFLGTDTQY
TRBD1,NA,TRBV5-5,TRBJ1-1,AGMTGDGTEAF
NA,NA,TRBV9,TRBJ2-5,ASSVAGQETQY
NA,once,TRBV4-1,TRBJ2-1,ASSQGGRAYYNEQF
TRBD1,few,TRBV25-1,TRBJ1-4,ASSSPTGGEKLF
NA,NA,TRBV11-2,TRBJ1-3,ASSLKRQVSGNTIY
TRBD1,once,TRBV23-1,TRBJ1-4,ASTDRGRPNEKLF
NA,NA,TRBV15,NA,ATSIDRYSYEQY
TRBD1,few,TRBV6-1,TRBJ1-6,ASSPRDRDYSPLH
NA,NA,TRBV4-1,TRBJ1-2,ASSQGQTNYGYT
NA,NA,TRBV2,TRBJ1-5,ASSGGTAGSQPQH
NA,once,TRBV27,TRBJ1-5,ASSSFDRVYSNQPQH
NA,NA,TRBV14,TRBJ1-1,ASSQVWFQGSNTEAF
TRBD1,NA,TRBV4-2,TRBJ2-7,ASSQDVTGVGVGYEQY
TRBD1,few,TRBV19,TRBJ1-1,ASSATGTYNTEAF
TRBD1,once,TRBV19,TRBJ1-2,ASSSKTGDYGYT
NA,NA,TRBV5-6,TRBJ1-5,ASSARQANQPQH
NA,NA,TRBV7-9,TRBJ1-2,ASSLANGRLGGYT
TRBD1,NA,TRBV2,TRBJ2-2,ASSRDRNTGELF